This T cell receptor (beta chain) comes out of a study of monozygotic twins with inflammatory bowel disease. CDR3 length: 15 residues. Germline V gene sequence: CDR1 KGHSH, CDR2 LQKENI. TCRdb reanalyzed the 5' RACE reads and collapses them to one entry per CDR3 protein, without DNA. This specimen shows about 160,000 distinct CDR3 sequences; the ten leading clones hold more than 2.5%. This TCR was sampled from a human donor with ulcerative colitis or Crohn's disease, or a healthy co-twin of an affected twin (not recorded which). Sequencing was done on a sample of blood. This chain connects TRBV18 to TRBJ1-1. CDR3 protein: CASSQLPDLNTEAFF.